Each of the 31 T cell receptor beta chains below was sequenced from the same sample in a study of identifying expanded T cells in peripheral blood. Profiling relied on immunoSEQ multiplex PCR, and the TCRdb table lists in-frame clones only, not all of them. The sample has over 85,000 clones, approximately 89% seen once. Sequencing was carried out using blood. The receptors here all came from a person aged 18 to 69 in good health.

The chain is built from TRBV20-1 and TRBJ2-1; D gene ambiguous. This CDR3 is built from 11 residues. Germline assignment: CDR1 DFQATT and CDR2 SNEGSKA (reference sequence). Trimming removed 5 bases at V and 10 bases at J, with 12 bases between. CDR3 protein: CSAVRIPEQFF. The CDR3, as DNA: TGCAGTGCTGTCCGGATCCCGGAGCAGTTCTTC.

The CDR3 DNA reads TGTGCCAGCAGCTTGGCGAGGCTTTCTAGCACAGATACGCAGTATTTT. Its protein is CASSLARLSSTDTQYF. The chain links TRBV5-8 to TRBJ2-3, with D hard to call. The germline V gene has CDR1 SGHTS and CDR2 YDEGEE. The CDR3 spans 16 residues. V was clipped by 0 bases and J by 0 bases, with 11 bases between them.

V usage is TRBV29-1 and J usage is TRBJ2-1, with D uncertain. CDR3 length: 11 residues. The germline CDR1 and CDR2 sequences are SQVTM and ANQGSEA. Trimming took 7 bases from V and 5 from J, leaving 9 bases between them. The CDR3 here is CSGRHDNEQFF. In DNA form, the CDR3 reads TGCAGCGGGAGACACGACAATGAGCAGTTCTTC.

This clone has only one observation. The chain uses TRBV6-5 and TRBJ1-4; D call uncertain. The V gene lost 5 bases and the J gene lost 5 bases, with 12 bases spanning the gap. CDR1 is MNHEY, CDR2 SVGAGI, per germline. The CDR3 extends over 14 amino acids. The CDR3 DNA follows: TGTGCCAGCAGTGGGGTGGGTCGGAATGAAAAACTGTTTTTT. Translated: CASSGVGRNEKLFF.

The chain recombines TRBV29-1 with TRBJ1-1; no reliable D call. This CDR3 region has 11 residues. Per germline, CDR1 SQVTM and CDR2 ANQGSEA. Trimming cost V 3 bases and J 1 base, with 3 bases left between them. The CDR3 reads CSVDANTEAFF. The CDR3 nucleotides read TGCAGCGTTGACGCGAACACTGAAGCTTTCTTT.

J is TRBJ1-1 and V is TRBV27, with D hard to call. V was shortened by 3 bases and J by 1 base, with 6 bases between the two germline ends. CDR1 is MNHEY and CDR2 is SMNVEV in the germline V gene (reference sequence). The CDR3 is made up of 13 amino acids. For the CDR3, the DNA is TGTGCCAGCAGTTTTCAGGAGAACACTGAAGCTTTCTTT. Translation gives CASSFQENTEAFF.

The table lists this clone with a count of one. The chain combines TRBV6-4 with TRBJ2-2; perhaps TRBD2 as D (6 bases). The CDR3 covers 14 residues. V dropped 6 bases and J dropped 4 bases, with 12 bases sitting between them. Germline V gene sequence: CDR1 MRHNA, CDR2 SNTAGT. CDR3 in DNA: TGTGCCAGCAGGCGAGTGGAGGGCACCGGGGAGCTGTTTTTT. Protein: CASRRVEGTGELFF.

The chain combines TRBV11-2 with TRBJ2-2; D remains unclear. V lost 0 bases to trimming and J lost 6 bases, with 11 bases between them. In germline, CDR1 is SGHAT, CDR2 FQNNGV. The CDR3 is 15 amino acids. The CDR3 reads CASSLDRADPGELFF. The CDR3, as DNA: TGTGCCAGCAGCTTAGATAGGGCAGATCCCGGGGAGCTGTTTTTT.

This rearrangement joins TRBV2 to TRBJ1-1, with D unresolved. This CDR3 spans 16 amino acids. V lost 9 bases, J lost 2 bases, and 22 bases lay in between. Germline assignment: CDR1 SNHLY and CDR2 FYNNEI. CDR3 coding DNA: TGTGCCAGTCAGAACATAGGGCTTTCAGGTAACACTGAAGCTTTCTTT. It is translated as CASQNIGLSGNTEAFF.

The CDR3 here is CASRIIIGTESYEQYF. The CDR3 bases are TGTGCCAGCAGAATAATTATAGGGACAGAGTCCTACGAGCAGTACTTC. V and J are TRBV27 and TRBJ2-7; 7 bases map to TRBD1. After removal of 6 bases from V and 1 base from J, the junction contained 12 bases not matched to a gene. The CDR3 loop spans 16 amino acids. The germline CDR1 and CDR2 sequences are MNHEY and SMNVEV (reference sequence).

J is TRBJ1-4 and V is TRBV30, with D perhaps matching TRBD1 (5 bases). Germline loops: CDR1 GTSNPN, CDR2 SVGIG (reference sequence). This CDR3 region has 13 residues. The germline V and J ends were trimmed by 2 bases and 8 bases, with 12 bases remaining between them. The CDR3 region is CAWSNGGTEKLFF. Written as DNA, the CDR3 is TGTGCCTGGAGTAATGGAGGGACCGAAAAACTGTTTTTT.

The V and J genes are TRBV2 and TRBJ1-1, with D possibly TRBD1 on 6 matching bases. V dropped 7 bases and J dropped 0 bases, with 12 bases sitting between them. The CDR3 extends over 14 amino acids. Germline V gives CDR1 SNHLY, CDR2 FYNNEI. The CDR3 reads CASISTGLNTEAFF. In nucleotides, the CDR3 is TGTGCCAGCATATCGACAGGTTTGAACACTGAAGCTTTCTTT.

The chain has TRBV5-1 and TRBJ2-7; TRBD2 is a possible D gene (6 bases). This CDR3 is built from 16 residues. Germline CDR1 is SGHRS and CDR2 is YFSETQ. Trimming pared 0 bases from V and 5 bases from J, leaving 18 bases between. The DNA of the CDR3 is TGCGCCAGCAGCTTGGAGGGCGGACTAACCCCCCACGAGCAGTACTTC. The encoded protein is CASSLEGGLTPHEQYF.

This sequence joins TRBV5-1 and TRBJ2-2; a weak D match, TRBD2 (6 bases). This CDR3 contains 13 residues. Per germline, CDR1 SGHRS and CDR2 YFSETQ. V lost 3 bases and J 6 bases, leaving 9 bases between the germline ends. Here the CDR3 DNA reads TGCGCCAGCAGCTCTGGGGAGGCCGGGGAGCTGTTTTTT. This gives the protein CASSSGEAGELFF.

The gene calls are TRBV19 and TRBJ1-5, with 7 bases lining up with TRBD1. Germline trimming cut 5 bases from V and 9 bases from J; bases unmatched to any gene: 10. Looked up from germline, CDR1 is LNHDA and CDR2 is SQIVND (reference sequence). This CDR3 region has 14 residues. The CDR3 spells CASSVGTALVPQHF. The CDR3 nucleotides read TGTGCCAGTAGTGTGGGGACAGCTCTCGTGCCCCAGCATTTT.

This chain links TRBV19 with TRBJ1-5; D gene unclear. Germline-derived CDR1 and CDR2 are LNHDA and SQIVND (reference sequence). This CDR3 comprises 17 residues. V dropped 5 bases and J dropped 0 bases, with 17 bases sitting between them. The CDR3: CASSRPPAAYSNQPQHF. The CDR3 DNA is TGTGCCAGTAGTCGACCCCCGGCGGCCTATAGCAATCAGCCCCAGCATTTT.

This clone was observed once. The V and J genes are TRBV10-3 and TRBJ2-3; D is perhaps TRBD2 (6 bases). The CDR3 is made up of 12 amino acids. V was shortened by 10 bases and J by 6 bases, with 14 bases between the two germline ends. CDR1 is ENHRY and CDR2 is SYGVKD in the germline V gene. CDR3 nucleotides: TGTGCCACCGCCCGGGACTCGGATACGCAGTATTTT. Its protein is CATARDSDTQYF.

This clone was counted between two and nine times. The V call is TRBV29-1, the J call TRBJ2-7; 9 bases map to TRBD1. The CDR3 totals 13 residues. V was pared by 7 bases and J by 7 bases, with 11 bases of the junction left unmatched. From germline, CDR1 is SQVTM and CDR2 ANQGSEA. The CDR3 loop is CSASQDRGGEQYF. The CDR3 coding sequence is TGCAGCGCTTCCCAGGACAGGGGTGGGGAGCAGTACTTC.

This chain connects TRBV6-5 to TRBJ2-7; 9 bases match TRBD1. This CDR3 comprises 13 residues. With V trimmed by 5 bases and J by 7 bases, 6 bases remained unmatched. Germline V lookup: CDR1 MNHEY, CDR2 SVGAGI. The CDR3 spells CASSEQGAREQYF. The CDR3 DNA reads TGTGCCAGCAGTGAACAGGGGGCGCGGGAGCAGTACTTC.

This sequence joins TRBV11-2 and TRBJ1-1; D gene uncertain. The length of the CDR3 is 13 residues. Trimming took off 0 bases at V and 2 bases at J, with 4 bases between the two ends. Per germline, CDR1 SGHAT and CDR2 FQNNGV. CDR3 protein: CASSLDPNTEAFF. CDR3 DNA: TGTGCCAGCAGCTTAGATCCTAACACTGAAGCTTTCTTT.

This chain's CDR3 is CASSPRGGETQYF. The CDR3 DNA follows: TGTGCCAGCAGCCCACGGGGGGGAGAGACCCAGTACTTC. The chain couples TRBV2 to TRBJ2-5, with 8 bases fitting TRBD2. Germline loops: CDR1 SNHLY, CDR2 FYNNEI. The CDR3 has 13 residues. The V segment lost 6 bases and the J segment 4 bases; nucleotides outside the gene matches: 4.

V usage is TRBV11-2 and J usage is TRBJ2-7; D tentatively reads TRBD1 or TRBD2 (5 bases each). The CDR3 extends over 16 amino acids. Trimming took 6 bases from V and 5 from J, leaving 23 bases between them. Germline-derived CDR1 and CDR2 are SGHAT and FQNNGV. The CDR3: CASSFRGLAPVDEQYF. The CDR3 DNA reads TGTGCCAGCAGTTTTAGGGGTCTAGCCCCGGTCGACGAGCAGTACTTC.

The chain employs TRBV19 and TRBJ2-1, with 10 nucleotides matching TRBD2. Germline CDR1 and CDR2: LNHDA and SQIVND (reference sequence). With 8 bases clipped from V and 2 bases from J, the junction kept 6 bases outside the gene matches. The CDR3 has 15 amino acids. DNA of the CDR3: TGTGCCAGTGGAGAGGGGACTAGCGCCTACAATGAGCAGTTCTTC. It codes for CASGEGTSAYNEQFF. The entire variable domain, with the rest obtained from reference TRBV19 and TRBJ2-1, is as follows: DGGITQSPKYLFRKEGQNVTLSCEQNLNHDAMYWYRQDPGQGLRLIYYSQIVNDFQKGDIAEGYSVSREKKESFPLTVTSAQKNPTAFYLCASGEGTSAYNEQFFGPGTRLTVL.

The chain has TRBV28 and TRBJ2-7, with D possibly TRBD1 on 7 matching bases. The V gene's germline CDR1 is MDHEN and CDR2 SYDVKM. CDR3 length: 16 amino acids. V was trimmed by 5 bases and J by 0 bases, leaving 17 bases between them. The CDR3 DNA follows: TGTGCCAGCAGTCCCTCTGGCGGGACAGCCTCCTACGAGCAGTACTTC. It translates to CASSPSGGTASYEQYF.

V gene TRBV2 combines with J gene TRBJ2-7; D is tentatively TRBD1 or TRBD2 (6 bases each). V was shortened by 6 bases and J by 5 bases, with 17 bases between the two germline ends. CDR1 is SNHLY and CDR2 is FYNNEI in the germline V gene. The CDR3 has 14 amino acids. The CDR3 DNA reads as TGTGCCAGCAGCGGAGGGACATACAGAAACGAGCAGTACTTC. It codes for CASSGGTYRNEQYF.

In DNA form, the CDR3 reads TGTGCCAGCAGGAGGACTGGGAGGGGTAAAGAGACCCAGTACTTC. It specifies CASRRTGRGKETQYF. V and J are TRBV21-1 and TRBJ2-5; TRBD2 was called by the table and not checked on the DNA. TRBV21-1 is reported as a pseudogene. This CDR3 region has 15 residues.

This sequence joins TRBV9 and TRBJ2-1, with TRBD2 as a possible D gene (6 bases). Trimming took 3 bases from V and 1 from J, leaving 14 bases between them. CDR3 length equals 16 residues. Looked up from germline, CDR1 is SGDLS and CDR2 is YYNGEE. The chain's CDR3 is CASSAQARGSYNEQFF. The CDR3 DNA follows: TGTGCCAGCAGCGCCCAGGCCCGGGGGTCCTACAATGAGCAGTTCTTC.

The J gene is TRBJ2-7, the V gene TRBV21-1. TRBV21-1 is reported as a pseudogene. The CDR3 loop spans 12 amino acids. CDR3 protein: CASRRDAHEQYF. The DNA of the CDR3 is TGTGCCAGCCGCCGGGACGCCCACGAGCAGTACTTC.

J is TRBJ2-2 and V is TRBV7-3; D remains ambiguous. Trimming cost V 2 bases and J 1 base, with 5 bases left between them. Germline V lookup: CDR1 SGHTA, CDR2 FQGTGA. There are 14 residues in the CDR3. This chain's CDR3 is CASSLEMNTGELFF. The CDR3 DNA is TGTGCCAGCAGCTTAGAGATGAACACCGGGGAGCTGTTTTTT.

The chain has TRBV18 and TRBJ2-5, with 10 bases fitting TRBD1. Germline V CDR1 and CDR2: KGHSH, LQKENI. This CDR3 has 15 residues. V was pared by 6 bases and J by 4 bases, with 8 bases of the junction left unmatched. CDR3 nucleotide sequence: TGTGCCAGCTCGCTGACAGGGGGCCGAAGAGAGACCCAGTACTTC. Amino acid sequence: CASSLTGGRRETQYF.

The rearrangement uses TRBV29-1 and TRBJ2-3; TRBD2 aligns across 7 bases. V gave up 5 bases and J gave up 1 base; unmatched junction bases: 6. In germline, CDR1 is SQVTM, CDR2 ANQGSEA. CDR3 size: 14 residues. In DNA, the CDR3 is TGCAGCGTTAGCGGGGCCGGAGGCACAGATACGCAGTATTTT. It specifies CSVSGAGGTDTQYF.